The 30 T cell receptor beta chains given below trace back to one sample, sequenced in a study of blood T cell repertoires in COVID-19. Sequencing was performed with immunoSEQ multiplex PCR; in TCRdb, only in-frame clones are kept and a portion is missing. The table shows around 260,000 clones, with over 75% occurring only once. The sequenced sample was peripheral blood. These receptors all come from an older woman with COVID-19, enrolled during active disease.

J is TRBJ2-7 and V is TRBV19; 7 bases agree with TRBD1. This CDR3 is built from 15 residues. V dropped 2 bases and J dropped 0; count of bases not matched to a gene: 4. Germline assignment: CDR1 LNHDA and CDR2 SQIVND (reference sequence). DNA for the CDR3: TGTGCCAGTAGTATATCGGGACAGAGCTCCTACGAGCAGTACTTC. Translating it yields CASSISGQSSYEQYF.

The J gene is TRBJ2-1, the V gene TRBV6-5; 7 bases match TRBD1. Germline values: CDR1 MNHEY, CDR2 SVGAGI. The junction had 4 bases not matched to a gene; V was cut back by 8 bases and J by 6 bases. This CDR3 comprises 12 residues. CDR3 residues: CASGDRVNEQFF. The CDR3 DNA reads as TGTGCCAGCGGCGACAGGGTCAATGAGCAGTTCTTC.

The chain links TRBV5-6 to TRBJ1-4; the match to TRBD1 covers 9 bases. This CDR3 is built from 15 residues. The junction had 9 bases not matched to a gene; V was cut back by 4 bases and J by 8 bases. Germline values: CDR1 SGHDT, CDR2 YYEEEE. CDR3 residues: CASSSRGTGQEKLFF. In DNA form, the CDR3 reads TGTGCCAGCAGCAGCCGGGGGACAGGGCAAGAAAAACTGTTTTTT.

This sequence joins TRBV29-1 and TRBJ1-3; D possibly corresponds to TRBD1 (5 bases). Germline V CDR1 and CDR2: SQVTM, ANQGSEA. The CDR3 runs to 13 residues. V lost 6 bases and J 1 base, leaving 10 bases between the germline ends. CDR3 in amino acids: CSVGGGSGNTIYF. The CDR3 DNA reads as TGCAGCGTCGGGGGAGGTTCTGGAAACACCATATATTTT.

This rearrangement joins TRBV19 to TRBJ1-4; D is undetermined. The CDR3 extends over 16 amino acids. Per the germline V gene, CDR1 is LNHDA and CDR2 is SQIVND (reference sequence). Trimming removed 3 bases at V and 7 bases at J, with 18 bases between. As DNA, the CDR3 is TGTGCCAGTAGTATGCACCCGGGTACGGCGAGTGAAAAACTGTTTTTT. Protein product: CASSMHPGTASEKLFF.

V is TRBV9 and J is TRBJ2-1, with TRBD1 as a possible D gene (6 bases). The V end lost 4 bases, the J end lost 9 bases, and 11 bases lay between the germline ends. Germline V gives CDR1 SGDLS, CDR2 YYNGEE. CDR3 length: 12 residues. The CDR3 here is CASSQGGLEQFF. The CDR3 DNA follows: TGTGCCAGCAGCCAAGGGGGTCTTGAGCAGTTCTTC.

The chain is built from TRBV7-9 and TRBJ1-1, with 10 bases identical to TRBD1. The CDR3 runs 15 residues. V lost 5 bases and J lost 1; bases outside the gene matches: 4. Germline CDR1 and CDR2: SEHNR and FQNEAQ (reference sequence). Here the CDR3 reads CASSDGTGENTEAFF. In nucleotides, the CDR3 is TGTGCCAGCAGCGACGGGACAGGGGAGAACACTGAAGCTTTCTTT.

The genes are TRBV19 and TRBJ2-7, with 9 positions matching TRBD1. The V gene end was trimmed by 4 bases and the J gene end by 3 bases; junction bases not matched to a gene: 10. This CDR3 spans 16 amino acids. CDR1 LNHDA and CDR2 SQIVND come from the germline V gene (reference sequence). The CDR3 spells CASSNYRGRSGYEQYF. For the CDR3, the DNA is TGTGCCAGTAGTAACTACAGGGGGCGGAGTGGCTACGAGCAGTACTTC.

This rearrangement joins TRBV19 to TRBJ2-5; TRBD1 matches at 7 bases. The CDR3 sequence is 14 residues long. Germline V gene sequence: CDR1 LNHDA, CDR2 SQIVND (reference sequence). The trim removed 3 bases at V and 3 bases at J, leaving 4 bases unmatched. The chain's CDR3 is CASSISQGEETQYF. The CDR3 nucleotides are TGTGCCAGTAGTATTTCGCAGGGGGAAGAGACCCAGTACTTC.

The chain links TRBV7-2 to TRBJ1-2; D unclear. V lost 5 bases and J lost 1, with 11 bases in between. Per germline, CDR1 SGHTA and CDR2 FQGNSA. This CDR3 region has 14 residues. CDR3 residues: CASSATNSNYGYTF. The CDR3 region has the DNA TGTGCCAGCAGCGCGACAAATAGTAACTATGGCTACACCTTC.

The J gene is TRBJ2-3, the V gene TRBV11-2; TRBD2 aligns across 7 bases. Germline V gives CDR1 SGHAT, CDR2 FQNNGV. J was trimmed by 4 bases and V by 6 bases; bases with no gene match: 1. The CDR3 loop spans 12 amino acids. CDR3 sequence (DNA): TGTGCCAGCAGTGGGGGGGCAGATACGCAGTATTTT. Its translation: CASSGGADTQYF.

The rearrangement links TRBV7-3 to TRBJ2-1; 7 nucleotides match TRBD2. The CDR3 spans 14 residues. In germline, CDR1 is SGHTA, CDR2 FQGTGA. V lost 5 bases, J lost 6 bases, and 7 bases stayed unmatched. CDR3 residues: CASSLSTSANEQFF. CDR3 nucleotides: TGTGCCAGCAGCCTATCCACTAGCGCCAATGAGCAGTTCTTC.

The chain uses TRBV29-1 and TRBJ2-3; D possibly corresponds to TRBD1 (6 bases). CDR1 SQVTM and CDR2 ANQGSEA come from the germline V gene. This CDR3 has 14 residues. The V gene lost 3 bases and the J gene lost 6 bases, with 16 bases spanning the gap. CDR3 region: CSVDVQGKRDTQYF. The CDR3 DNA reads as TGCAGCGTTGACGTGCAGGGGAAGAGGGATACGCAGTATTTT.

The chain has TRBV12-5 and TRBJ2-5; D might be TRBD1 (8 bases). This CDR3 comprises 17 residues. V was shortened by 0 bases and J by 5 bases, with 19 bases between the two germline ends. The germline V gene encodes CDR1 LGHNT and CDR2 FRNRAP. The CDR3 sequence is CASGLVVTGEGRETQYF. DNA of the CDR3: TGTGCTAGTGGTTTGGTCGTGACAGGGGAGGGTCGGGAGACCCAGTACTTC.

The chain joins TRBV4-3 to TRBJ2-3; TRBD2 is a possible D gene (5 bases). The CDR3 contains 15 residues. Trimming removed 0 bases at V and 0 bases at J, with 7 bases between. Germline assignment: CDR1 LGHNA and CDR2 YSLEER. The CDR3 nucleotides are TGCGCCAGCAGCCAAGATCAGCGGAGCACAGATACGCAGTATTTT. Residues: CASSQDQRSTDTQYF.

This rearrangement joins TRBV29-1 to TRBJ1-1, with D unclear. V shed 5 bases and J shed 1 base, with 11 bases lying between them. The CDR3 has 13 amino acids. CDR1 SQVTM and CDR2 ANQGSEA come from the germline V gene. This CDR3 is CSVQIGRNTEAFF. The CDR3 coding sequence is TGCAGCGTTCAGATCGGGAGGAACACTGAAGCTTTCTTT.

The rearrangement links TRBV28 to TRBJ2-1, with 9 positions matching TRBD2. Germline CDR1 MDHEN, CDR2 SYDVKM. This CDR3 region has 14 residues. V gave up 3 bases and J gave up 6 bases; unmatched junction bases: 3. CDR3 protein: CASSLASGTNEQFF. The CDR3 DNA reads as TGTGCCAGCAGTTTGGCTAGCGGGACCAATGAGCAGTTCTTC.

The chain joins TRBV7-9 to TRBJ2-1; 13 nucleotides match TRBD2. The V gene's germline CDR1 is SEHNR and CDR2 FQNEAQ (reference sequence). The ends lost 1 base at V and 3 bases at J; junction bases unmatched: 6. The CDR3 runs to 18 residues. The CDR3 DNA sequence: TGTGCCAGCAGCTTAGTTTGGGGACTAGCGGGAAGCTACAATGAGCAGTTCTTC. Its translation is CASSLVWGLAGSYNEQFF.

The gene calls are TRBV3-1 (or the pseudogene TRBV3-2) and TRBJ2-2; D is perhaps TRBD2 (6 bases). Germline V CDR1 and CDR2: LGHDT, YNNKEL (reference sequence). V lost 1 base and J lost 2, with 14 bases in between. The length of the CDR3 is 17 residues. This CDR3 is CASSQALATDNTGELFF. Written as DNA, the CDR3 is TGTGCCAGCAGCCAAGCGCTAGCGACCGACAACACCGGGGAGCTGTTTTTT.

The V and J genes are TRBV18 and TRBJ1-4, with D possibly TRBD1 on 5 matching bases. The CDR3 runs 17 residues. Germline CDR1 KGHSH, CDR2 LQKENI. V was cut by 3 bases and J by 0 bases, with 14 bases left in between. The CDR3 DNA reads as TGTGCCAGCTCACCGTTCGACAGCCAAGCAACTAATGAAAAACTGTTTTTT. Amino acid sequence: CASSPFDSQATNEKLFF. Full variable domain (outside the CDR3, taken from reference TRBV18 and TRBJ1-4): NAGVMQNPRHLVRRRGQEARLRCSPMKGHSHVYWYRQLPEEGLKFMVYLQKENIIDESGMPKERFSAEFPKEGPSILRIQQVVRGDSAAYFCASSPFDSQATNEKLFFGSGTQLSVL.

The count of this clone is one. The chain joins TRBV18 to TRBJ1-4; no firm D call. This CDR3 has 15 residues. Trimming pared 3 bases from V and 0 bases from J, leaving 8 bases between. CDR1 KGHSH and CDR2 LQKENI come from the germline V gene. The CDR3 DNA is TGTGCCAGCTCACCGCGGGAGGCAACTAATGAAAAACTGTTTTTT. Its protein product is CASSPREATNEKLFF.

This clone was counted between two and nine times. CDR3 residues: CASSLGVMGTGNTIYF. Here the CDR3 DNA reads TGTGCCAGCAGCCTAGGGGTGATGGGTACTGGAAACACCATATATTTT. The chain combines TRBV4-2 with TRBJ1-3, with D possibly TRBD1 on 5 matching bases. Germline-derived CDR1 and CDR2 are LGHNA and YNFKEQ. The length of the CDR3 is 16 residues. The V end was cut by 4 bases, the J end by 2 bases, with 15 bases between.

The chain has TRBV12-3 or TRBV12-4 and TRBJ1-5; weak D call: TRBD1 (5 bases). Between the trimmed V and J ends, which lost 5 bases and 11 bases, there was a span of 16 bases. The CDR3 sequence is 13 residues long. In DNA form, the CDR3 reads TGTGCCAGCAGTAGCCGGGGTTCGGGGGCCCAGCATTTT. As protein: CASSSRGSGAQHF.

The V gene is TRBV29-1, the J gene TRBJ1-1; no clear D. V was trimmed by 6 bases and J by 4 bases, leaving 12 bases between them. This CDR3 has 12 residues. The V gene's germline CDR1 is SQVTM and CDR2 ANQGSEA. CDR3 coding DNA: TGCAGCGTGGAGAGGGCCCTCACTGAAGCTTTCTTT. Translating it yields CSVERALTEAFF.

The V call is TRBV28, the J call TRBJ1-2, with 9 bases that match TRBD1. V was pared by 3 bases and J by 8 bases, with 7 bases of the junction left unmatched. Germline CDR1 reads MDHEN; CDR2 reads SYDVKM. The CDR3 has 14 residues. Written as DNA, the CDR3 is TGTGCCAGCAGTTTCAATCAGGACAGGGGCGGCTACACCTTC. Protein: CASSFNQDRGGYTF.

The rearrangement uses TRBV4-1 and TRBJ1-5; unclear D gene. The CDR3 is 15 amino acids. Trimming took 0 bases from V and 3 from J, leaving 9 bases between them. Germline CDR1 and CDR2: MGHRA and YSYEKL. The CDR3 loop reads CASSQDRGYNQPQHF. The DNA of the CDR3 is TGCGCCAGCAGCCAAGATCGGGGTTACAATCAGCCCCAGCATTTT.

The rearrangement links TRBV18 to TRBJ2-5; TRBD2 might be the D (5 bases). The germline CDR1 and CDR2 sequences are KGHSH and LQKENI. The CDR3 runs to 14 residues. With 2 bases removed from V and 4 bases from J, the gap between germline ends came to 11 bases. The DNA for the CDR3 is TGTGCCAGCTCACCAGCCTCGGCGGGAGAGACCCAGTACTTC. Protein product: CASSPASAGETQYF.

The chain is built from TRBV23-1 and TRBJ2-7; a weak D match, TRBD1 (6 bases). TRBV23-1 is reported as an ORF; its role is uncertain. CDR3 length: 16 residues. Trimming took 4 bases from V and 3 from J, leaving 19 bases between them. CDR3 residues: CASSLSLSGASYEQYF. The CDR3 DNA reads as TGCGCCAGCAGTCTTTCCTTGTCAGGGGCTAGCTACGAGCAGTACTTC.

V and J are TRBV5-6 and TRBJ2-3, with D maybe TRBD2 (6 bases). Looked up from germline, CDR1 is SGHDT and CDR2 is YYEEEE. There are 17 residues in the CDR3. Trimming shortened V by 0 bases and J by 1 base, and 15 bases separated the two germline ends. CDR3 coding DNA: TGTGCCAGCAGCTTGGACTTTCGGGGGTTTGGCACAGATACGCAGTATTTT. Translation gives CASSLDFRGFGTDTQYF.

This chain joins TRBV3-1 (or the pseudogene TRBV3-2) and TRBJ2-1; 8 bases align to TRBD1. The germline CDR1 and CDR2 sequences are LGHDT and YNNKEL (reference sequence). This CDR3 spans 15 amino acids. V trimming: 1 base; J trimming: 8 bases; junction bases outside the gene matches: 7. CDR3 sequence: CASSQGGQDGDEQFF. Here the CDR3 DNA reads TGTGCCAGCAGCCAAGGGGGACAGGACGGGGATGAGCAGTTCTTC.